The clone carrying this T cell receptor beta chain has just a few counts. The target antigen is unknown. Isolated PBMCs totaled at least 6.5 million in each sample. This entry is derived from a study of blood T cells in healthy people across ages. Through a sample-barcoded 5' primer and a J-beta primer mix, a second PCR was run for roughly 7 to 12 cycles. TCRdb reprocessed the 5' RACE reads with MiXCR, giving one entry per CDR3 protein. The sample lists some 760,000 distinct CDR3 sequences, just under 25% seen once, with under 4.5% in the top ten. Germline V gene data show CDR1 as MNHEY and CDR2 as SMNVEV (reference sequence). This CDR3 has 14 amino acids. V dropped 2 bases and J dropped 6; count of bases not matched to a gene: 2. General study results and limits: In older individuals, TCR beta diversity per million T cells was lower, falling roughly linearly with age.

The same sample was also studied in work on T cells of mothers and their children. That investigation notes: Every mother supplied over 9 million TCR beta CDR3 reads and every child a few million.

This rearrangement joins TRBV27 to TRBJ2-1; 9 bases map to TRBD2. The sequence was collected from a boy aged 5-17 years in good health. The material sequenced was blood. The CDR3, as DNA: TGTGCCAGCAGTTTAGGGACTAGCCCCAATGAGCAGTTCTTC. Translation gives CASSLGTSPNEQFF.